Following are 17 T cell receptor beta chains from one sample sequenced in a study of T cell repertoires in cytomegalovirus infection. Via MiXCR, TCRdb re-called the reads, giving one row per CDR3 protein. Here the sample spans 450,000 to 650,000 distinct CDR3 sequences, 26% being singletons. Material for sequencing was PBMCs. The receptors originated from a human donor in good health (CMV status not recorded). Some clones in this sample may be carry-over from other donors' samples.

This clonotype has just a few counts. The rearrangement uses TRBV12-3 or TRBV12-4 and TRBJ2-1; 8 nucleotides line up with TRBD2. This CDR3 has 17 residues. The J segment lost 0 bases and the V segment lost 2 bases, leaving 6 bases of the junction unmatched. In DNA, the CDR3 is TGTGCCAGCAGTTTAAATTTAGCGGGGAGCTCCTACAATGAGCAGTTCTTC. Its protein product is CASSLNLAGSSYNEQFF.

The rearrangement links TRBV4-2 to TRBJ1-2, with TRBD1 identical over 9 bases. CDR1 and CDR2 (germline): LGHNA, YNFKEQ. V was pared by 5 bases and J by 8 bases, with 6 bases of the junction left unmatched. The CDR3 has 13 residues. The CDR3 DNA reads TGTGCCAGCAGCGTCCGGGACAGGGAAGGCTACACCTTC. Protein: CASSVRDREGYTF.

Notes on this clonotype: Because it lacks the conserved phenylalanine or tryptophan at the end, this CDR3 is likely a read error. This chain uses TRBV28 with TRBJ1-1; the D is unclear. The CDR3 contains 11 residues. V lost 6 bases to trimming and J lost 0 bases, with 2 bases between them. Germline assignment: CDR1 MDHEN and CDR2 SYDVKM. In DNA form, the CDR3 reads TGTGCCAGCAGATTGAACACTGAAGCTTTCTAT. It codes for CASRLNTEAFY.

There are many counts of this clonotype. This chain uses TRBV7-2 with TRBJ2-2, with D possibly being TRBD2 (6 bases). The germline CDR1 and CDR2 sequences are SGHTA and FQGNSA. This CDR3 has 14 amino acids. Between the trimmed V and J ends, which lost 6 bases and 10 bases, there was a span of 18 bases. The CDR3 DNA sequence: TGTGCCAGCAGGCGGGGACCCGAGGAGTCGGAGCTGTTTTTT. It translates to CASRRGPEESELFF.

The table lists this clonotype with many counts. The chain carries TRBV7-2 and TRBJ2-3; D possibly corresponds to TRBD2 (5 bases). The V and J ends lost 1 base and 1 base respectively, with 15 bases between them. Germline V gives CDR1 SGHTA, CDR2 FQGNSA. This CDR3 spans 17 amino acids. CDR3 protein: CASSLDSSGIRTDTQYF. CDR3 in DNA: TGTGCCAGCAGCTTAGATTCATCGGGAATCCGCACAGATACGCAGTATTTT.

This clonotype has just a few counts. The rearrangement links TRBV6-2 or TRBV6-3 to TRBJ1-1; tentative D call: TRBD1 (5 bases). This CDR3 spans 14 amino acids. The V end lost 5 bases, the J end lost 4 bases, and 14 bases lay between the germline ends. In germline, CDR1 is MNHEY, CDR2 SVGEGT. CDR3 nucleotide sequence: TGTGCCAGCAGTGACGGGGGAATGGGCACTGAAGCTTTCTTT. Its protein is CASSDGGMGTEAFF.

This chain connects TRBV11-3 to TRBJ1-1, with D unresolved. CDR1 and CDR2 from the germline V gene are SGHNT and YENEEA. The CDR3 covers 13 residues. V was trimmed by 3 bases and J by 1 base, leaving 6 bases between them. The CDR3 coding sequence is TGTGCCAGCAGCTTCCACCGGAACACTGAAGCTTTCTTT. This translates into CASSFHRNTEAFF.

The genes are TRBV11-3 and TRBJ2-1; 7 bases map to TRBD2. Germline loops: CDR1 SGHNT, CDR2 YENEEA. V trimming: 5 bases; J trimming: 7 bases; junction bases outside the gene matches: 11. The length of the CDR3 is 15 residues. The CDR3 loop is CASSHSLGRGNEQFF. The CDR3 DNA sequence: TGTGCCAGCAGCCACTCCCTGGGGCGGGGGAATGAGCAGTTCTTC. Full variable domain (remainder filled in from reference TRBV11-3 and TRBJ2-1): EAGVVQSPRYKIIEKKQPVAFWCNPISGHNTLYWYLQNLGQGPELLIRYENEEAVDDSQLPKDRFSAERLKGVDSTLKIQPAELGDSAVYLCASSHSLGRGNEQFFGPGTRLTVL.

This clonotype has just a few counts. The chain combines TRBV14 with TRBJ2-7, with D perhaps given as TRBD1 or TRBD2 (5 bases each). V lost 4 bases and J 3 bases, leaving 16 bases between the germline ends. The CDR3 spans 15 residues. Looked up from germline, CDR1 is SGHDN and CDR2 is FVKESK. The CDR3 DNA reads TGTGCCAGCAGCCTTACCGGGACGGGGAACTACGAGCAGTACTTC. Translating gives CASSLTGTGNYEQYF.

This clonotype was detected a few times. The rearrangement links TRBV24-1 to TRBJ2-3; maybe TRBD2 (5 bases). Looked up from germline, CDR1 is KGHDR and CDR2 is SFDVKD. Trimming pared 0 bases from V and 6 bases from J, leaving 9 bases between. The CDR3 is 14 amino acids. CDR3 protein: CATSDLSSPDTQYF. Written as DNA, the CDR3 is TGTGCCACCAGTGATTTGTCTAGCCCCGATACGCAGTATTTT.

This clonotype was recorded many times. The chain is built from TRBV7-8 and TRBJ2-1; D could derive from TRBD1 or TRBD2 (6 bases each). Germline values: CDR1 SGHVS, CDR2 FQNEAQ. Trimming took 5 bases from V and 6 from J, leaving 20 bases between them. This CDR3 is built from 16 residues. The CDR3 reads CASSPMGSGARNEQFF. CDR3 nucleotide sequence: TGTGCCAGCAGCCCCATGGGTTCGGGGGCCCGCAATGAGCAGTTCTTC.

The table lists this clonotype with many counts. This chain joins TRBV11-3 and TRBJ1-1; 7 bases line up with TRBD1. The CDR3 totals 19 residues. The V and J ends lost 5 bases and 2 bases, in that order; junction bases with no gene match: 20. From germline, CDR1 is SGHNT and CDR2 YENEEA. The CDR3 is CASSPGQWHLQDTNTEAFF. The CDR3 DNA reads TGTGCCAGCAGCCCGGGACAGTGGCACCTTCAAGATACCAACACTGAAGCTTTCTTT.

V and J are TRBV19 and TRBJ2-1; TRBD1 matches at 8 bases. The germline gives CDR1 LNHDA, CDR2 SQIVND (reference sequence). Trimming removed 5 bases from V and 9 bases from J; junction bases left unmatched: 15. The CDR3 is 16 amino acids. The CDR3 DNA is TGTGCCAGTAGTCCCCTCGGACAGGGAAGGCGCAGTGAGCAGTTCTTC. This sequence encodes CASSPLGQGRRSEQFF.

The chain has TRBV19 and TRBJ1-1; D might be TRBD1 (5 bases). V was pared by 0 bases and J by 4 bases, with 9 bases between. The V gene's germline CDR1 is LNHDA and CDR2 SQIVND (reference sequence). CDR3 length: 14 residues. The CDR3 is CASSIDLGGTEAFF. Written as DNA, the CDR3 is TGTGCCAGTAGTATAGATCTGGGGGGCACTGAAGCTTTCTTT.

The V call is TRBV2, the J call TRBJ2-5; the D is unclear. Germline V lookup: CDR1 SNHLY, CDR2 FYNNEI. This CDR3 is 13 amino acids long. Trimming pared 4 bases from V and 0 bases from J, leaving 6 bases between. CDR3 sequence (DNA): TGTGCCAGCAGTGGTGACAACCAAGAGACCCAGTACTTC. Protein: CASSGDNQETQYF.

This clonotype has at least ten counts. The genes are TRBV6-1 and TRBJ2-7; D is possibly TRBD2 (5 bases). The CDR3 runs 13 residues. Trimming removed 10 bases at V and 7 bases at J, with 20 bases between. Germline values: CDR1 MNHNS, CDR2 SASEGT. This CDR3 reads CATRGGLTWEQYV. The CDR3 DNA sequence: TGTGCCACCCGAGGAGGCCTAACGTGGGAGCAGTACGTC.

This rearrangement joins TRBV29-1 to TRBJ2-1; 11 positions agree with TRBD2. The germline gives CDR1 SQVTM, CDR2 ANQGSEA. The CDR3 runs 15 residues. The junction had 10 bases not matched to a gene; V was cut back by 7 bases and J by 5 bases. CDR3 sequence: CSGGAGTSGHNEQFF. The CDR3 DNA reads TGCAGCGGGGGGGCCGGGACTAGCGGCCACAATGAGCAGTTCTTC.